This entry concerns a single TCR beta chain. Its antigen is as yet unknown. This entry comes from a study of T cell responses to AZD1222 COVID-19 vaccine. Study summary: Second-dose intervals near 4 or 12 weeks were combined.

Trimming cost V 0 bases and J 5 bases, with 16 bases left between them. This CDR3 is built from 16 residues. Per the germline V gene, CDR1 is KGHSH and CDR2 is LQKENI. The study, taken as a whole, reports: After two AZD1222 doses, spike-specific TCR breadth and depth rose versus day 0. Among the donors, most were white British and more were female, and clonal diversity was possibly underestimated. Only 5 or 6 AZD1222 recipients were seropositive at baseline.

Data came from immunoSEQ multiplex PCR; TCRdb stores just in-frame clones and leaves some out. Of 120,000 to 150,000 clones listed, 75% to 95% were seen once; the top ten hold approximately 2.8%. Sequencing was performed on peripheral blood, taken on day 0 of AZD1222 vaccination. The clonotype comes from an adult in good health. The chain is built from TRBV18 and TRBJ1-1; possibly TRBD1 for D (5 bases). The CDR3 DNA is TGTGCCAGCTCACCACCGGGGGGATCTCCTACTACTGAAGCTTTCTTT. Translating gives CASSPPGGSPTTEAFF.